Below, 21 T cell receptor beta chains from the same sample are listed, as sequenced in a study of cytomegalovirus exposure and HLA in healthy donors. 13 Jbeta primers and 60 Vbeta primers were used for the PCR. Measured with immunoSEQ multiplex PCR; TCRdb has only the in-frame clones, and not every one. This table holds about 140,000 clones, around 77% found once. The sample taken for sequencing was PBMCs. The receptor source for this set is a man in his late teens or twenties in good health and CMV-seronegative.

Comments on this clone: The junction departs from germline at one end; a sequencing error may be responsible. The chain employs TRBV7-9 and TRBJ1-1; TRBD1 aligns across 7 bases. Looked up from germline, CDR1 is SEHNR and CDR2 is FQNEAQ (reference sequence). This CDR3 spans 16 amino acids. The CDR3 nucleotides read TGTTCCAGCAGCTTCAGACAGGGCCAAAGGGGAGCTGAAGCTTTCTTT. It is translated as CSSSFRQGQRGAEAFF.

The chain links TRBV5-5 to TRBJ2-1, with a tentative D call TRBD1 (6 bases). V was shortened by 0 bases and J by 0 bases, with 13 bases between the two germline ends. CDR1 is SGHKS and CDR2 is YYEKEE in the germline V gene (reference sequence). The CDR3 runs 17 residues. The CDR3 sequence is CASSLVETGYSYNEQFF. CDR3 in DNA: TGTGCCAGCAGCTTGGTTGAAACAGGGTACTCCTACAATGAGCAGTTCTTC.

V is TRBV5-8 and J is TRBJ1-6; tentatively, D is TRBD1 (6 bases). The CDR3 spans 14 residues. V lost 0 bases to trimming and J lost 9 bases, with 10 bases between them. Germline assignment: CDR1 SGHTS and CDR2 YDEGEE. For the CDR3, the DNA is TGTGCCAGCAGCTTGGGGGGGGGCAGTTCACCCCTCCACTTT. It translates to CASSLGGGSSPLHF.

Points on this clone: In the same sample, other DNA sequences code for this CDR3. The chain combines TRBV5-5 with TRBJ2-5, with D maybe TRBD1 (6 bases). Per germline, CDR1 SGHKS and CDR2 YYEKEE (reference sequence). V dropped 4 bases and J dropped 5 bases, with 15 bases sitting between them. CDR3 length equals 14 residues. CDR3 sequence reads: CASSPLQGQETQYF. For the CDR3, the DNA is TGTGCCAGCAGCCCACTACAGGGTCAGGAGACCCAGTACTTC.

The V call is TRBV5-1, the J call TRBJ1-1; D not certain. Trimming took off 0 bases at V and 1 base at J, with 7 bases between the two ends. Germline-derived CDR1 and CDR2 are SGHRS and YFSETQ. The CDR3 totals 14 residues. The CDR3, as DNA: TGCGCCAGCAGCTTGGGGGCAGCGAACACTGAAGCTTTCTTT. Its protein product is CASSLGAANTEAFF.

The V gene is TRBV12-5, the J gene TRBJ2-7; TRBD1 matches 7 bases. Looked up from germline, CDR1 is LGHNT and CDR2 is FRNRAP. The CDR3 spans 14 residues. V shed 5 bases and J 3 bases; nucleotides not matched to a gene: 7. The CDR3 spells CASGPPGQNYEQYF. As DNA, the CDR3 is TGTGCTAGTGGTCCCCCGGGACAGAACTACGAGCAGTACTTC.

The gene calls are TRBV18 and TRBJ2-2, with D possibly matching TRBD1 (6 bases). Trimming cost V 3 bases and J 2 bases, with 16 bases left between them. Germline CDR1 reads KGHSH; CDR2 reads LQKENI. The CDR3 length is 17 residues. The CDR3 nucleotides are TGTGCCAGCTCACCGAAGGGGCAGGGGTCAAACACCGGGGAGCTGTTTTTT. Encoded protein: CASSPKGQGSNTGELFF.

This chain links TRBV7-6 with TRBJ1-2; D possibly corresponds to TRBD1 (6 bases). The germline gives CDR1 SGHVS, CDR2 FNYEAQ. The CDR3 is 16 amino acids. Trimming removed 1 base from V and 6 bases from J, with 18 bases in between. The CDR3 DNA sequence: TGTGCCAGCAGCTTAGAAGTAGGTGGGGGCGCTGATGGCTACACCTTC. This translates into CASSLEVGGGADGYTF.

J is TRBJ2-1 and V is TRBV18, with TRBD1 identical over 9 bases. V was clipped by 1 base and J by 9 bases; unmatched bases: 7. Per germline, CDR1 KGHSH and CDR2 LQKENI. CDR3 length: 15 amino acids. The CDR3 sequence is CASSPLSDRGIEQFF. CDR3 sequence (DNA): TGTGCCAGCTCACCACTCTCGGACAGGGGTATTGAGCAGTTCTTC.

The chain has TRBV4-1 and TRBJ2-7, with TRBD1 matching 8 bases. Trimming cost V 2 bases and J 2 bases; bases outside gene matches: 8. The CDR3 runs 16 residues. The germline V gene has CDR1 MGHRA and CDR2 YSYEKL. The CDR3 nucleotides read TGCGCCAGCAGCCAAACATTGACAGGGGCTACCTACGAGCAGTACTTC. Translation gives CASSQTLTGATYEQYF.

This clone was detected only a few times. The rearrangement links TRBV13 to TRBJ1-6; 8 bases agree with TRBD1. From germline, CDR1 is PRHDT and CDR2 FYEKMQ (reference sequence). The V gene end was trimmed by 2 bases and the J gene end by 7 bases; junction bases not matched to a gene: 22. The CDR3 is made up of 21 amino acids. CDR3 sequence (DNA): TGTGCCAGCAGCTTACTCATTAAACGATCCGGGACAGGAGTAAAAAATTCACCCCTCCACTTT. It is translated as CASSLLIKRSGTGVKNSPLHF.

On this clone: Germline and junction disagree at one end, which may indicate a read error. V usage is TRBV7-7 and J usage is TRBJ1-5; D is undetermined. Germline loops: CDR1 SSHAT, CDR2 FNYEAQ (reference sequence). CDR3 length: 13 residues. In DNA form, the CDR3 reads TGTGCTAGCAGCTTATATCGTATCCAGCCCCAGCATTTT. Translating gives CASSLYRIQPQHF.

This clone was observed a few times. CDR3 bases: TGCGCCAGCAGCCAATTTTCTTGGACAGGGACCTTAGGGGAGCAGTACTTC. Encoded protein: CASSQFSWTGTLGEQYF. The rearrangement uses TRBV4-3 and TRBJ2-7; 8 bases map to TRBD1. CDR3 length: 17 amino acids. The junction had 16 bases not matched to a gene; V was cut back by 2 bases and J by 7 bases. Germline V gene sequence: CDR1 LGHNA, CDR2 YSLEER.

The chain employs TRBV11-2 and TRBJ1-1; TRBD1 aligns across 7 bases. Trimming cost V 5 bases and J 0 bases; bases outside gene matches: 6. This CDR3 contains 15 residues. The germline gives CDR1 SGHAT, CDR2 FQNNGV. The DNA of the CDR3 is TGTGCCAGCAGCACTCCGGGACAGCTGAACACTGAAGCTTTCTTT. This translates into CASSTPGQLNTEAFF.

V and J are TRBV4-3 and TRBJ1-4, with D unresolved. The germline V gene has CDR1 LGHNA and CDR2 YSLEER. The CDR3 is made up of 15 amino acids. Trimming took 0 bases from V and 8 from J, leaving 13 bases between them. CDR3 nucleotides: TGCGCCAGCAGCCAAGAGGGAGGGTTCTCAGAAAAACTGTTTTTT. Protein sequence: CASSQEGGFSEKLFF.

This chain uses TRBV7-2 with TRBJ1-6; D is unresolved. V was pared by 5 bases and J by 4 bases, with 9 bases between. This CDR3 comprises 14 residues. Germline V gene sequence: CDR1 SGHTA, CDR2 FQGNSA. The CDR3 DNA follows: TGTGCCAGCAGCGGAGGACGGTATAATTCACCCCTCCACTTT. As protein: CASSGGRYNSPLHF.

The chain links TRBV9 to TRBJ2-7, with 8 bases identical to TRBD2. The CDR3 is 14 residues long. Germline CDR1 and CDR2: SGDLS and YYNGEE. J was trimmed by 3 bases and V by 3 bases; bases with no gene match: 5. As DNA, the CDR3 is TGTGCCAGCAGCGAGACGGGACTAGTCTACGAGCAGTACTTC. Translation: CASSETGLVYEQYF.

CDR3 sequence reads: CASSSRPRGVAMNTEAFF. The CDR3, as DNA: TGCGCCAGCAGCTCACGCCCCAGGGGAGTCGCCATGAACACTGAAGCTTTCTTT. V gene TRBV5-1 combines with J gene TRBJ1-1, with D possibly TRBD1 on 6 matching bases. Trimming took off 3 bases at V and 0 bases at J, with 21 bases between the two ends. The CDR3 contains 18 residues. Germline assignment: CDR1 SGHRS and CDR2 YFSETQ.

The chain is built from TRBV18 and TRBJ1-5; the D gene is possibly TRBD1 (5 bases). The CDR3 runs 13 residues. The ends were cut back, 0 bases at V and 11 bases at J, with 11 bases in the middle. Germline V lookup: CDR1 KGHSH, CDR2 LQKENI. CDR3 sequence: CASSPPWGGTQHF. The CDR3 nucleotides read TGTGCCAGCTCACCACCTTGGGGGGGGACCCAGCATTTT.

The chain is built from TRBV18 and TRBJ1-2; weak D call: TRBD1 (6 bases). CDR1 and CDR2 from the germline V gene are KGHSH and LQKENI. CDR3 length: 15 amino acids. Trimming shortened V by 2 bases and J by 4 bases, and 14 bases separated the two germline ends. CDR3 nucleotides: TGTGCCAGCTCACCAACCGATGCAGGGGTCTATGGCTACACCTTC. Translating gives CASSPTDAGVYGYTF. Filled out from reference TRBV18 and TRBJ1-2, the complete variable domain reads NAGVMQNPRHLVRRRGQEARLRCSPMKGHSHVYWYRQLPEEGLKFMVYLQKENIIDESGMPKERFSAEFPKEGPSILRIQQVVRGDSAAYFCASSPTDAGVYGYTFGSGTRLTVV.

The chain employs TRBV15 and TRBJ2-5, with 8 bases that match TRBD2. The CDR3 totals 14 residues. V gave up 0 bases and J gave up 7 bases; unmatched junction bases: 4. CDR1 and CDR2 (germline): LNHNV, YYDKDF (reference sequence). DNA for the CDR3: TGTGCCACCAGCAGAGATGGGGCGGGGGGGACCCAGTACTTC. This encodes CATSRDGAGGTQYF.